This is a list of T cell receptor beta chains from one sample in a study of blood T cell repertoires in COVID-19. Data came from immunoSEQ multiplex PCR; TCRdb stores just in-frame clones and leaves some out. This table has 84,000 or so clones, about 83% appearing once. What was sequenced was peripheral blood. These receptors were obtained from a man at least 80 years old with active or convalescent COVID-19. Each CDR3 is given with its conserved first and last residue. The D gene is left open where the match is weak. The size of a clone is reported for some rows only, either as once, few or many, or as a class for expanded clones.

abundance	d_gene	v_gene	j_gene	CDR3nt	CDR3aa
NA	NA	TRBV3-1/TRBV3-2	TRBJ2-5	TGTGCCAGCAGCCAAACCAGGGGCGCGGGGACCCAGTACTTC	CASSQTRGAGTQYF
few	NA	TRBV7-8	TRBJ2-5	TGTGCCAGCAGCTTAGCGGCAGGGGGGGAGACCCAGTACTTC	CASSLAAGGETQYF
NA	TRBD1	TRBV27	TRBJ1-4	TGTGCCAGCCGCAGGACAGGGATGGCTGAAAAACTGTTTTTT	CASRRTGMAEKLFF
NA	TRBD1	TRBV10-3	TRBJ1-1	TGTGCCATCAGCCGAGCACCGGGACAGGGAGAGAACACTGAAGCTTTCTTT	CAISRAPGQGENTEAFF
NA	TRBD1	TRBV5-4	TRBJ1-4	TGTGCCAGCAGTTTGGCAGAGGGGACAGGGGTGGAAAAACTGTTTTTT	CASSLAEGTGVEKLFF
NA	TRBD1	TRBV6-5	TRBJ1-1	TGTGCCAGCAGCTCCTCACAGGGGGGCACTGAAGCTTTCTTT	CASSSSQGGTEAFF
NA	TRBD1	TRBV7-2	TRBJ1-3	TGTGCCAGCAGCCGGACAGGGGCTTCTGGAAACACCATATATTTT	CASSRTGASGNTIYF
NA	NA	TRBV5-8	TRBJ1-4	TGTGCCAGCAGCTCCTCCGGGGGGCAGGGCCGAAATGAAAAACTGTTTTTT	CASSSSGGQGRNEKLFF
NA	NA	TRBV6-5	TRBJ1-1	TGTGCCACTAGAATGACAGGCATTAGGGGTGAAGCTTTCTTT	CATRMTGIRGEAFF
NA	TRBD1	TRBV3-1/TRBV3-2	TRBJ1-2	TGTGCCAGCAGCCCAACAGGGGTTGGTGGCTACACCTTC	CASSPTGVGGYTF
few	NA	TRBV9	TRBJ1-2	TGTGCCAGCAGCGCCCGGTTCAAGGGCTACACCTTC	CASSARFKGYTF
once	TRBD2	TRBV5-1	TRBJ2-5	TGCGCCAGCAGCCTGAGACTAGCGGGCCCCCAAGAGACCCAGTACTTC	CASSLRLAGPQETQYF
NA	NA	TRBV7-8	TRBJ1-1	TGTGCCAGCAGCTTAGGACAGGCCATGAACACTGAAGCTTTCTTT	CASSLGQAMNTEAFF
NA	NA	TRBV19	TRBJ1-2	TGTGCCAGTAGTAACGTATACCCCACCCAGATCTTC	CASSNVYPTQIF
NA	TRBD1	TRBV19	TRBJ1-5	TGTGCCAGTAGTAGCGGGGACAGGGGCTACAATCAGCCCCAGCATTTT	CASSSGDRGYNQPQHF
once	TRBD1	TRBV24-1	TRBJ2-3	TGTGCCACCAGTGATCCACAGGGGCCGGCAGATACGCAGTATTTT	CATSDPQGPADTQYF
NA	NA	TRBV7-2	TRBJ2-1	TGTGCCAGCAGCTTAGGGGCCCGCCGGGGTAATGAGCAGTTCTTC	CASSLGARRGNEQFF
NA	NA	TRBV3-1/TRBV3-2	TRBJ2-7	TGTGCCAGCAGCCAAGACTTGTCAGGGAAAAATTCTTACGAGCAGTACTTC	CASSQDLSGKNSYEQYF
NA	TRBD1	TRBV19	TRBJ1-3	TGTGCCAGTAGTACCACAGGGGAGGCTGGAAACACCATATATTTT	CASSTTGEAGNTIYF
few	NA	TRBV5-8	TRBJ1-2	TGTGCCAGCAGTTCACAGGAGCCTAACTATGGCTACACCTTC	CASSSQEPNYGYTF
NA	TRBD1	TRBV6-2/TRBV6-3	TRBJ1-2	TGTGCCAGCAGTTACGGACAGGCCAACTATGGCTACACCTTC	CASSYGQANYGYTF
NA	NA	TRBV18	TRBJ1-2	TGTGCCAGCTCACCAAAGTTTCCGACAGCAGCTAACTATGGCTACACCTTC	CASSPKFPTAANYGYTF
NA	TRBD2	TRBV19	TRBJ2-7	TGTGCCAGTAGTCCCCCCCGCGGGAGAGTCCATAAGCAGTACTTC	CASSPPRGRVHKQYF
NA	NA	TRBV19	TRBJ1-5	TGTGCCAGTAGTATGGCCCTTGGGGGGGGCAATCAGCCCCAGCATTTT	CASSMALGGGNQPQHF
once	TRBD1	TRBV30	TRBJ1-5	TGTGCCTGGAGTGGACAGGGGGGTATTCAGCCCCAGCATTTT	CAWSGQGGIQPQHF
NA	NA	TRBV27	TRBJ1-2	TGTGCCAGCAGTTTTCGGGGTACCAACTATGGCTACACCTTC	CASSFRGTNYGYTF
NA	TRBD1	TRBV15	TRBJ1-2	TGTGCCACCAGCAGAGGGATGGGACAGCTGTCCTATGGCTACACCTTC	CATSRGMGQLSYGYTF
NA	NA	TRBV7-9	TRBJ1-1	TGTGCCAGCAGCGCTTTAGGGGGACCGAACACTGAAGCTTTCTTT	CASSALGGPNTEAFF
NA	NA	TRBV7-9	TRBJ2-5	TGTGCCAGCAGCCCCAGGGCTTTGGAGACCCAGTACTTC	CASSPRALETQYF
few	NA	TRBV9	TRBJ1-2	TGTGCCAGCAGCGTAGGGGAAAAGGGGTATGGCTACACCTTC	CASSVGEKGYGYTF
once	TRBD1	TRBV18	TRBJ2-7	TGTGCCAGCTCACCTGCGGACAGGGGTCCCGACGAGCAGTACTTC	CASSPADRGPDEQYF
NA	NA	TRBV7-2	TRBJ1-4	TGTGCCAGCAGCCCCCGGAGCGGGGGGGGGAGCGGAAAACTGTTTTTT	CASSPRSGGGSGKLFF
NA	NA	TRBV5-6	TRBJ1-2	TGTGCCAGCAGCACTTACTATGGCTACACCTTC	CASSTYYGYTF
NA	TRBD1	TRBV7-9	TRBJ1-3	TGTGCCAGCAGCGAGACAGGGAGAAACACCATATATTTT	CASSETGRNTIYF
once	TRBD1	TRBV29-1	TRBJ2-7	TGCAGCGCTAGGACAGGGTCCCACGAGCAGTACTTC	CSARTGSHEQYF
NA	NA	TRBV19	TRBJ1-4	TGTGCCAGTAGCCCGGAGCGGCGGCTTAATGAAAAACTGTTTTTT	CASSPERRLNEKLFF
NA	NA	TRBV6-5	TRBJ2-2	TGTGCCAGCATCACTAGCACCGGGGAGCTGTTTTTT	CASITSTGELFF
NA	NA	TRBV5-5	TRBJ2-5	TGTGCCAGCAGGGTAAATCAGGGTAGCCAAGAGACCCAGTACTTC	CASRVNQGSQETQYF
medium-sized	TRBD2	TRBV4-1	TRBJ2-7	TGCGCCAGCAGCCTGGGGACTAGCCGCTACGAGCAGTACTTC	CASSLGTSRYEQYF
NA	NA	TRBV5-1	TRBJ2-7	TGCGCCAGCAGCTTGGTGGCAGGGGAGTCCTACGAGCAGTACTTC	CASSLVAGESYEQYF
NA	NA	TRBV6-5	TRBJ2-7	TGTGCCAGCAGTTCCCCCGACAGGTCCTCCTACGAGCAGTACTTC	CASSSPDRSSYEQYF
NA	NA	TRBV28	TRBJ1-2	TGTGCCAGCACCCGGGGGAGCTATGGCTACACCTTC	CASTRGSYGYTF
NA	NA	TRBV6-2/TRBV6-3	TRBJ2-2	TGTGCCAGCAGTTACCCCCCGGGGGACACCGGGGAGCTGTTTTTT	CASSYPPGDTGELFF
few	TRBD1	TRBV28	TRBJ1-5	TGTGCCAGCAGTTTCCCCGGACAGGGTAGCAATCAGCCCCAGCATTTT	CASSFPGQGSNQPQHF
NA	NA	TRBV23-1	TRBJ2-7	TGCGCCAGCAGTCAATCTTCAGGCTACGAGCAGTACTTC	CASSQSSGYEQYF
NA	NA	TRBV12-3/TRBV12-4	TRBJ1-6	TGTGCCAGCAGTCCCCTGACAGATTCACCCCTCCACTTT	CASSPLTDSPLHF
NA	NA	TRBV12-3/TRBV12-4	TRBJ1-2	TGTGCCAGCAGCGTAAACGGTTATGGCTACACCTTC	CASSVNGYGYTF
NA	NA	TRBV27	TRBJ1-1	TGTGCCAGCAGTACCGGACAAGTGAACACTGAAGCTTTCTTT	CASSTGQVNTEAFF
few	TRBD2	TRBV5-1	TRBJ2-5	TGCGCCAGCAGCTCGGTAGCGGGGTCGGAGACCCAGTACTTC	CASSSVAGSETQYF
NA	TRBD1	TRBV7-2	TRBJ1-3	TGTGCCAGCAGCCTCGACAGGGGAACTGGAAACACCATATATTTT	CASSLDRGTGNTIYF
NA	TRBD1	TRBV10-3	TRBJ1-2	TGTGCCATCAGTGATTCAAACCGGGACAGCTACTATGGCTACACCTTC	CAISDSNRDSYYGYTF
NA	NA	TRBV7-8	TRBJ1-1	TGTGCCAGCAGCCTCCCCCAGAACACTGAAGCTTTCTTT	CASSLPQNTEAFF
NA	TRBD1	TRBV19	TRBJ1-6	TGTGCCAGTAGTATAAGCCCGGGACAGGGATTTTCACCCCTCCACTTT	CASSISPGQGFSPLHF